This T cell receptor beta chain was recovered during a study of T cell responses to AZD1222 COVID-19 vaccine. Repertoires were generated with immunoSEQ multiplex PCR, while TCRdb's copy carries only in-frame clones and drops some. The table lists more than 100,000 clones, 87% of them singletons. Trimming left V 4 bases short and J 8 bases short, with 14 bases between. The CDR3 is made up of 14 amino acids. Germline V gives CDR1 MNHEY, CDR2 SMNVEV (reference sequence). The sample holds one count of this clone. This clonotype was obtained from an adult in good health. The chain combines TRBV27 with TRBJ1-4; no clear D. The sequences come from peripheral blood, collected on day 0 of AZD1222 vaccination. CDR3 residues: CASSYRGLGEKLFF. The DNA of the CDR3 is TGTGCCAGCAGTTATCGGGGATTGGGCGAAAAACTGTTTTTT.